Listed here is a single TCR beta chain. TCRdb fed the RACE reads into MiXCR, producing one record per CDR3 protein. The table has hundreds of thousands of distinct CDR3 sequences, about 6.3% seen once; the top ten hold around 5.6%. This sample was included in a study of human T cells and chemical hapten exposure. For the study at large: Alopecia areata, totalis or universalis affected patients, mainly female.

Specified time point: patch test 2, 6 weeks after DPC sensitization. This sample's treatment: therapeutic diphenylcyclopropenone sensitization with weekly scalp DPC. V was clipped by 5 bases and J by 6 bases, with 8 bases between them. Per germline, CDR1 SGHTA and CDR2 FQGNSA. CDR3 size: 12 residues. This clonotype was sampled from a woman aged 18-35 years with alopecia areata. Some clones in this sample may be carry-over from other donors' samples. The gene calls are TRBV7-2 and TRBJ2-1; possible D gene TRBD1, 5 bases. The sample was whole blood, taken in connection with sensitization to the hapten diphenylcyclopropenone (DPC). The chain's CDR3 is CASSHQGNEQFF. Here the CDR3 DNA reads TGTGCCAGCAGCCACCAGGGCAATGAGCAGTTCTTC. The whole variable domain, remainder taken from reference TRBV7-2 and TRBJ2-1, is GAGVSQSPSNKVTEKGKDVELRCDPISGHTALYWYRQSLGQGLEFLIYFQGNSAPDKSGLPSDRFSAERTGGSVSTLTIQRTQQEDSAVYLCASSHQGNEQFFGPGTRLTVL.